Listed here is a single T cell receptor (beta chain). The CDR3 totals 14 residues. The V and J ends lost 3 bases and 4 bases respectively, with 10 bases between them. Germline V lookup: CDR1 LGHNT, CDR2 FRNRAP. The entry originates in a study of T cells in Graves' hyperthyroidism and ophthalmopathy. TCR beta CDR3 region amplification was performed from RNA transcripts. The HTBI primer set drove a first-round RT-PCR of the TCR CDR3. TCRdb re-called the multiplex PCR reads through MiXCR, storing one row per CDR3 protein. The table records around 560,000 distinct CDR3 sequences, roughly 17% of them present only once.

This chain uses TRBV12-5 with TRBJ2-1; a possible D gene is TRBD1 (5 bases). The sample consisted of blood. The origin of this receptor is a woman younger than 30 with Graves' hyperthyroidism. The CDR3 region has the DNA TGTGCTAGTGGTTTAGGGCCAGGGTACAATGAGCAGTTCTTC. This translates into CASGLGPGYNEQFF.